One sample yielded the 9 T cell receptor beta chains listed below, sequenced in a study of response to subunit inactivated influenza vaccine. Via MiXCR, TCRdb re-called the RT-PCR reads, giving one row per CDR3 protein. The sample consists of about 500,000 distinct CDR3 sequences, about 15% of them appearing once. Specimen: CD4+ T cells sorted from PBMCs, collected about 24 months after vaccination. The source of these receptors is a man in his fifties or sixties who received an inactivated influenza vaccine.

This clonotype was seen a handful of times. V usage is TRBV7-8 and J usage is TRBJ1-5, with a tentative D call TRBD1 (5 bases). The V and J ends lost 1 base and 2 bases respectively, with 15 bases between them. The CDR3 totals 17 residues. In germline, CDR1 is SGHVS, CDR2 FQNEAQ. CDR3 loop: CASSLVSGRGGNQPQHF. CDR3 sequence (DNA): TGTGCCAGCAGCTTAGTATCGGGGCGGGGAGGCAATCAGCCCCAGCATTTT.

The CDR3 protein is CASSYGTGGGGYTF. The CDR3 bases are TGTGCCAGCAGTTACGGGACAGGGGGCGGTGGCTACACCTTC. The genes are TRBV6-5 and TRBJ1-2, with 12 positions matching TRBD1. After removal of 2 bases from V and 7 bases from J, the junction contained 2 bases not matched to a gene. Germline CDR1 MNHEY, CDR2 SVGAGI. The CDR3 is 14 residues long.

V and J are TRBV12-3 or TRBV12-4 and TRBJ2-2; D uncertain. The CDR3 extends over 16 amino acids. Trimming removed 5 bases at V and 8 bases at J, with 21 bases between. CDR3 loop: CASSPSGVGPSGELFF. For the CDR3, the DNA is TGTGCCAGCAGTCCGAGTGGTGTGGGCCCTAGTGGGGAGCTGTTTTTT.

This clonotype was seen a few times. This chain links TRBV12-3 or TRBV12-4 with TRBJ2-1; TRBD1 matches 10 bases. This CDR3 spans 15 amino acids. Losses at the gene ends were 4 bases for V and 9 bases for J; bases not matched to a gene: 9. CDR3 in DNA: TGTGCCAGCAGTTCTCCGGGACAGGGGAGCGGTGAGCAGTTCTTC. Amino acids: CASSSPGQGSGEQFF.

There are a few counts of this clonotype. The chain carries TRBV12-5 and TRBJ1-4; D is possibly TRBD1 (5 bases). The CDR3 totals 16 residues. Germline-derived CDR1 and CDR2 are LGHNT and FRNRAP. V was pared by 2 bases and J by 8 bases, with 18 bases between. CDR3 bases: TGTGCTAGTGGTTTGATCCCGGGACTGAAGACCGAAAAACTGTTTTTT. Encoded protein: CASGLIPGLKTEKLFF.

The table lists this clonotype with a few counts. The chain joins TRBV20-1 to TRBJ2-3; TRBD2 matches at 10 bases. Unmatched junction bases numbered 9, after V lost 0 bases and J lost 6 bases. This CDR3 contains 16 residues. Per the germline V gene, CDR1 is DFQATT and CDR2 is SNEGSKA (reference sequence). CDR3 nucleotides: TGCAGTGCTAGAGATCTAGCGGGAGTCCCTGTTGATACGCAGTATTTT. It specifies CSARDLAGVPVDTQYF.

This clonotype was seen a few times. The rearrangement uses TRBV5-1 and TRBJ1-2, with 9 nucleotides matching TRBD1. CDR3 length: 17 amino acids. V shed 3 bases and J 4 bases; nucleotides not matched to a gene: 13. CDR1 and CDR2 (germline): SGHRS, YFSETQ. The CDR3 region has the DNA TGCGCCAGCAGCTCTGGACAGGGGACCCAATCAATCTATGGCTACACCTTC. Translated: CASSSGQGTQSIYGYTF. Full variable domain (missing parts from reference TRBV5-1 and TRBJ1-2): KAGVTQTPRYLIKTRGQQVTLSCSPISGHRSVSWYQQTPGQGLQFLFEYFSETQRNKGNFPGRFSGRQFSNSRSEMNVSTLELGDSALYLCASSSGQGTQSIYGYTFGSGTRLTVV.

This clonotype was detected a few times. Sequence at one end of the junction differs from germline and may be a read error. The V and J genes are TRBV5-5 and TRBJ2-7; D may be TRBD1 (6 bases). The germline gives CDR1 SGHKS, CDR2 YYEKEE (reference sequence). The CDR3 is 12 residues long. The CDR3 DNA reads as TGTGCCAGCAGCTTGATAGGGGACAACAGGAACTTC. Translated: CASSLIGDNRNF. The full variable domain, rest sourced from reference TRBV5-5 and TRBJ2-7, is DAGVTQSPTHLIKTRGQQVTLRCSPISGHKSVSWYQQVLGQGPQFIFQYYEKEERGRGNFPDRFSARQFPNYSSELNVNALLLGDSALYLCASSLIGDNRNFGPGTRLTVT.

The CDR3, as DNA: TGTGCCAGCATCGAGGGACAGTTTGAGGATACGCAGTATTTT. It encodes CASIEGQFEDTQYF. The chain carries TRBV7-9 and TRBJ2-3; TRBD1 agrees at 7 bases. The CDR3 spans 14 residues. Losses at the gene ends were 7 bases for V and 6 bases for J; bases not matched to a gene: 10. The germline V gene encodes CDR1 SEHNR and CDR2 FQNEAQ (reference sequence). The full variable domain, rest sourced from reference TRBV7-9 and TRBJ2-3, is DTGVSQNPRHKITKRGQNVTFRCDPISEHNRLYWYRQTLGQGPEFLTYFQNEAQLEKSRLLSDRFSAERPKGSFSTLEIQRTEQGDSAMYLCASIEGQFEDTQYFGPGTRLTVL.